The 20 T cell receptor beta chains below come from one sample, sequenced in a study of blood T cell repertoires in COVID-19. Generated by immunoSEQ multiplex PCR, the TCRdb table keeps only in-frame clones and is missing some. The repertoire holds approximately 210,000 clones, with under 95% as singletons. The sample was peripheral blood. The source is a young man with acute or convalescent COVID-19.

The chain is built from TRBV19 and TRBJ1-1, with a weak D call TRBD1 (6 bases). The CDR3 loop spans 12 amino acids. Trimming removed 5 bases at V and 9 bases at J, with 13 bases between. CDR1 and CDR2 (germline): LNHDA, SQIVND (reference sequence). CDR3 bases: TGTGCCAGTAGTCCACAGGGTAGGAAAGCTTTCTTT. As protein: CASSPQGRKAFF.

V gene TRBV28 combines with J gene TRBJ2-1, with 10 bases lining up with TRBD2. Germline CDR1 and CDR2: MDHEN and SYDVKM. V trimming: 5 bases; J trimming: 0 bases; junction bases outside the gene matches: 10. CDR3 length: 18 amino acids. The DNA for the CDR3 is TGTGCCAGCAGTCCCGGGCTAGCGGGGGCCCTCTCCTACAATGAGCAGTTCTTC. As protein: CASSPGLAGALSYNEQFF.

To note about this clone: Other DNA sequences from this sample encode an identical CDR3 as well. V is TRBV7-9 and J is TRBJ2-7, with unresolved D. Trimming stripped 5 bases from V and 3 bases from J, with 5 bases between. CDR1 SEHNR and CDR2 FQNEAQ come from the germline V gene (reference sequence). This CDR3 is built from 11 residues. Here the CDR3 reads CASSPGYEQYF. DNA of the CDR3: TGTGCCAGCAGCCCAGGCTACGAGCAGTACTTC.

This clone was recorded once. In DNA, the CDR3 is TGTGCCAGCAGTAACACAGGGGCAGTAAAAGCCCAGCATTTT. Protein product: CASSNTGAVKAQHF. V usage is TRBV28 and J usage is TRBJ1-5; TRBD1 agrees at 7 bases. Trimming cost V 5 bases and J 11 bases; bases outside gene matches: 12. The germline V gene encodes CDR1 MDHEN and CDR2 SYDVKM. This CDR3 comprises 14 residues.

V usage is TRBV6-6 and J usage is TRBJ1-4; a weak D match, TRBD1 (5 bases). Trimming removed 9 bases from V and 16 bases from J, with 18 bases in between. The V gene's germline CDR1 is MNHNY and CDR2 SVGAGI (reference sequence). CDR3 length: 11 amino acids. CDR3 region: CASLGGGGTFF. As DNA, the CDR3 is TGTGCCAGTTTGGGGGGGGGAGGGACGTTTTTT.

This CDR3 reads CASSPPQETQYF. The CDR3 DNA reads TGTGCCAGCAGTCCTCCTCAGGAGACCCAGTACTTC. This chain joins TRBV6-6 and TRBJ2-5; D is unresolved. Germline CDR1 MNHNY, CDR2 SVGAGI (reference sequence). Trimming took 5 bases from V and 5 from J, leaving 9 bases between them. The CDR3 covers 12 residues.

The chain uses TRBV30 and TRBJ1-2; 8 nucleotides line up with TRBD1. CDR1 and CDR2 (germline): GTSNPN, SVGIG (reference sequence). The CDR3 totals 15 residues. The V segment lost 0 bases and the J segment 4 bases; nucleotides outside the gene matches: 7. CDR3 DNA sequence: TGTGCCTGGAGTGTACGGGACAGGAGACTCTATGGCTACACCTTC. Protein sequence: CAWSVRDRRLYGYTF.

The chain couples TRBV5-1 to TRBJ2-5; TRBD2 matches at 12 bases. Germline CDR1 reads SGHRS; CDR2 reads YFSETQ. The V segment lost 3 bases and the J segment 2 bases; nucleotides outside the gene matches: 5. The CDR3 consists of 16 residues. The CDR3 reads CASSSLAGGIQETQYF. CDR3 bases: TGCGCCAGCAGCTCTCTAGCGGGGGGGATACAAGAGACCCAGTACTTC.

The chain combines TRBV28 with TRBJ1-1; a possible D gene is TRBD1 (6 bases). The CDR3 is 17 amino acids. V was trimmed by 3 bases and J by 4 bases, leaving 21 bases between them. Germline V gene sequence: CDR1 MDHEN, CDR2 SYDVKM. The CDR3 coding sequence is TGTGCCAGCAGTTTTTTAGGACGGGGGGGCGGCGTCACTGAAGCTTTCTTT. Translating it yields CASSFLGRGGGVTEAFF. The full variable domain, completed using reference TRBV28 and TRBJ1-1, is DVKVTQSSRYLVKRTGEKVFLECVQDMDHENMFWYRQDPGLGLRLIYFSYDVKMKEKGDIPEGYSVSREKKERFSLILESASTNQTSMYLCASSFLGRGGGVTEAFFGQGTRLTVV.

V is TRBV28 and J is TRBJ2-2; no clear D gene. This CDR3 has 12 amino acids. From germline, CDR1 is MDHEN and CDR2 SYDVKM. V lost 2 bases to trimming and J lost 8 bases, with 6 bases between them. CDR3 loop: CASSLEQGELFF. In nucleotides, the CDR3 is TGTGCCAGCAGTTTAGAACAGGGGGAGCTGTTTTTT.

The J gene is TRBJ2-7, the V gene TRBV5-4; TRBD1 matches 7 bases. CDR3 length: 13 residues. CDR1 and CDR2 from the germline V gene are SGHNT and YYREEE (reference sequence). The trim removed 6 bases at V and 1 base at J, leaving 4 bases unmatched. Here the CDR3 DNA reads TGTGCCAGCACCCGACAGGGATCCTACGAGCAGTACTTC. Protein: CASTRQGSYEQYF.

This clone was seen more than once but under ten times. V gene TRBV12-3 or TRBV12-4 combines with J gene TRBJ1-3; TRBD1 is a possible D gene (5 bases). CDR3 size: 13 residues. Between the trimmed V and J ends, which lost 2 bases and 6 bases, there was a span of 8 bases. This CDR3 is CASSLRGENTIYF. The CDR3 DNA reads TGTGCCAGCAGTTTACGGGGGGAAAACACCATATATTTT.

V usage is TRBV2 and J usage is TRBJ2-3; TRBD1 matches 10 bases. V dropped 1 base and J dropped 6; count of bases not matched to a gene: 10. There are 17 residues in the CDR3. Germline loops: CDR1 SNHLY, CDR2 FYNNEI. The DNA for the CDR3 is TGTGCCAGCAGTGAAGGGTTGGGTGGGACAGGGGCTGATACGCAGTATTTT. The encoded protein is CASSEGLGGTGADTQYF.

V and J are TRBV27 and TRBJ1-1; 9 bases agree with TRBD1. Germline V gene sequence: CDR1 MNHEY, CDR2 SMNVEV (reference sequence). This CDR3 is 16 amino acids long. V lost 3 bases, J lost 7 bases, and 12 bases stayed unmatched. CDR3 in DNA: TGTGCCAGCAGTTTTTTCACAGGGGGCAGAATAGGTGAAGCTTTCTTT. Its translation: CASSFFTGGRIGEAFF.

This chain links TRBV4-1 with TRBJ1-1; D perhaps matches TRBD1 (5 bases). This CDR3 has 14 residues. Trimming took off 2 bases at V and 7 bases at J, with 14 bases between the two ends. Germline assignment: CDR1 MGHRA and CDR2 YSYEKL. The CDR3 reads CASSQPRRGNEAFF. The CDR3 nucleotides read TGCGCCAGCAGCCAACCAAGAAGGGGAAATGAAGCTTTCTTT.

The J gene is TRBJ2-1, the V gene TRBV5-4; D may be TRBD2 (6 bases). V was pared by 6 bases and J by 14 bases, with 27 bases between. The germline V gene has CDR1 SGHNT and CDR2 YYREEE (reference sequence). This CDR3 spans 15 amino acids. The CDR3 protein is CASNSAGVYSYEEFF. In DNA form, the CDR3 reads TGTGCCAGCAACTCAGCGGGTGTATACTCTTATGAAGAGTTCTTC. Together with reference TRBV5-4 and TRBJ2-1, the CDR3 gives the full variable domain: ETGVTQSPTHLIKTRGQQVTLRCSSQSGHNTVSWYQQALGQGPQFIFQYYREEENGRGNFPPRFSGLQFPNYSSELNVNALELDDSALYLCASNSAGVYSYEEFFGPGTRLTVL.

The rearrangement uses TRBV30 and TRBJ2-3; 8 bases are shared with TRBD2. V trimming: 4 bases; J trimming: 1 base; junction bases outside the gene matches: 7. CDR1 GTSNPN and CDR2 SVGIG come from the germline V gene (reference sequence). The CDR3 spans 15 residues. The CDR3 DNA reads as TGTGCCTGGACATGGGGCGGGAGGCGCACAGATACGCAGTATTTT. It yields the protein CAWTWGGRRTDTQYF.

CDR3 bases: TGTGCCTGGAGTGTCTCCCGTGGGCGTATTAATGAGCAGTTCTTC. Its translation is CAWSVSRGRINEQFF. The chain couples TRBV30 to TRBJ2-1; D uncertain. The CDR3 consists of 15 residues. Germline-derived CDR1 and CDR2 are GTSNPN and SVGIG (reference sequence). Trimming stripped 0 bases from V and 7 bases from J, with 16 bases between.

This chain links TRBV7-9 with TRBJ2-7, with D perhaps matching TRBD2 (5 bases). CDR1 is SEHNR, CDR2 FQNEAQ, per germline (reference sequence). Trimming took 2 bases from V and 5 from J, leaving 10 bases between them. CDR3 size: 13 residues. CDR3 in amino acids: CASSLSLEDEQYF. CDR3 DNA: TGTGCCAGCAGCTTAAGTCTGGAGGACGAGCAGTACTTC.

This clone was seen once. Here the CDR3 DNA reads TGTGCCAGCAGCCATGACCAGTCTAGAGCTTTCTTT. It codes for CASSHDQSRAFF. This chain connects TRBV5-4 to TRBJ1-1; D remains ambiguous. Germline values: CDR1 SGHNT, CDR2 YYREEE (reference sequence). The V gene lost 4 bases and the J gene lost 10 bases, with 14 bases spanning the gap. This CDR3 has 12 amino acids.